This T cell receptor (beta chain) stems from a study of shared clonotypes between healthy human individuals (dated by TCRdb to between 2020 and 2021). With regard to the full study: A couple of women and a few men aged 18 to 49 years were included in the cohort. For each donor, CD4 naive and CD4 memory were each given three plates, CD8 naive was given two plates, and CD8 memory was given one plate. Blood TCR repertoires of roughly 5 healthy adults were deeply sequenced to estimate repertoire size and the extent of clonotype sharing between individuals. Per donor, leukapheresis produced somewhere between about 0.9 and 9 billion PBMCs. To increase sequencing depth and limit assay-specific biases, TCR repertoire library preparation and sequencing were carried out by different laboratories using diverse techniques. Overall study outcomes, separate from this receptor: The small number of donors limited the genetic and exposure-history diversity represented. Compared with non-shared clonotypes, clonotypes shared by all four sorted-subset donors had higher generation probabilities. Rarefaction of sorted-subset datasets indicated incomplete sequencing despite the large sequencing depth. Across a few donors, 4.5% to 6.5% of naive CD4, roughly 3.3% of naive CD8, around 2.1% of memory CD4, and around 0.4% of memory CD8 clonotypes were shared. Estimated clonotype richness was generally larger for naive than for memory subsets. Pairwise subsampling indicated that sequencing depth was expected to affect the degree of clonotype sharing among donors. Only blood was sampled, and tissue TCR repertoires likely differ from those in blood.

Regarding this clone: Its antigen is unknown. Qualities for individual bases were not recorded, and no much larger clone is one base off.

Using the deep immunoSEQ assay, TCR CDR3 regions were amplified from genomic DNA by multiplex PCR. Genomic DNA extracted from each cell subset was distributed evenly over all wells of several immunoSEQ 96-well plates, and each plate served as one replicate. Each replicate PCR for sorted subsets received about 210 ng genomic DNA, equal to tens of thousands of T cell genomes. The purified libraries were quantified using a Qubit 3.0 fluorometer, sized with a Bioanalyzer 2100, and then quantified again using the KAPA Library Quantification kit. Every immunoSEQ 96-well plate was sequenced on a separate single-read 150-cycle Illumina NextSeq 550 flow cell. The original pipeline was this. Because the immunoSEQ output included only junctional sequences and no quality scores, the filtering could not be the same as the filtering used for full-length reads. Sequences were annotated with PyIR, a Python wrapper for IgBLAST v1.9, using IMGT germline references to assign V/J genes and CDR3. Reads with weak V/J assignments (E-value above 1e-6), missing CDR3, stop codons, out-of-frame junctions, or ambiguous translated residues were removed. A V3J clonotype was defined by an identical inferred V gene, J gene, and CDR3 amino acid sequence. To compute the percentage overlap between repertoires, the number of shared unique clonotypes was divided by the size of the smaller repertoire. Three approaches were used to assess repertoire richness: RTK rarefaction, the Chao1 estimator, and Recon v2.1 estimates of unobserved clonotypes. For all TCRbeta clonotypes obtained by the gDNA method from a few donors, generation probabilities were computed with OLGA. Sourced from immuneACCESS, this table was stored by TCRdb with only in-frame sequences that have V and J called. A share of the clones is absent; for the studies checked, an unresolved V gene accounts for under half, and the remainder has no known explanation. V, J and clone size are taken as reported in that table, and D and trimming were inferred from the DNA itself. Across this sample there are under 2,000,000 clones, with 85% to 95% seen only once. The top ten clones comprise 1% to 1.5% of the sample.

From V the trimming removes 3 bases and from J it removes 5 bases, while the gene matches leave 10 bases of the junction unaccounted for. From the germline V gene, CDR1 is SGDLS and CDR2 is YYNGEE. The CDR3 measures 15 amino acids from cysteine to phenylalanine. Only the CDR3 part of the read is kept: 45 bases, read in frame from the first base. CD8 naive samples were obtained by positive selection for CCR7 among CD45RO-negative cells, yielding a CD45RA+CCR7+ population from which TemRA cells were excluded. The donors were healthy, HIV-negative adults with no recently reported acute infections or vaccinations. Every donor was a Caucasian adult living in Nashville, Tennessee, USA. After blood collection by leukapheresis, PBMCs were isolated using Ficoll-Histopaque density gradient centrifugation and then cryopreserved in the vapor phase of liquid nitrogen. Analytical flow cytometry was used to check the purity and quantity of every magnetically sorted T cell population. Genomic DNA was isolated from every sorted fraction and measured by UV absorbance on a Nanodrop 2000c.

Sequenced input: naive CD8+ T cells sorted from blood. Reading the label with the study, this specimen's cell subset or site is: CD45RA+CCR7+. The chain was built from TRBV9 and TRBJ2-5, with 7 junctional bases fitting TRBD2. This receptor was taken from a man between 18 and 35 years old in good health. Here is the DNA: TGTGCCAGCAGCGGTGGGACTGGGGACTACGAGACCCAGTACTTC. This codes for CASSGGTGDYETQYF.